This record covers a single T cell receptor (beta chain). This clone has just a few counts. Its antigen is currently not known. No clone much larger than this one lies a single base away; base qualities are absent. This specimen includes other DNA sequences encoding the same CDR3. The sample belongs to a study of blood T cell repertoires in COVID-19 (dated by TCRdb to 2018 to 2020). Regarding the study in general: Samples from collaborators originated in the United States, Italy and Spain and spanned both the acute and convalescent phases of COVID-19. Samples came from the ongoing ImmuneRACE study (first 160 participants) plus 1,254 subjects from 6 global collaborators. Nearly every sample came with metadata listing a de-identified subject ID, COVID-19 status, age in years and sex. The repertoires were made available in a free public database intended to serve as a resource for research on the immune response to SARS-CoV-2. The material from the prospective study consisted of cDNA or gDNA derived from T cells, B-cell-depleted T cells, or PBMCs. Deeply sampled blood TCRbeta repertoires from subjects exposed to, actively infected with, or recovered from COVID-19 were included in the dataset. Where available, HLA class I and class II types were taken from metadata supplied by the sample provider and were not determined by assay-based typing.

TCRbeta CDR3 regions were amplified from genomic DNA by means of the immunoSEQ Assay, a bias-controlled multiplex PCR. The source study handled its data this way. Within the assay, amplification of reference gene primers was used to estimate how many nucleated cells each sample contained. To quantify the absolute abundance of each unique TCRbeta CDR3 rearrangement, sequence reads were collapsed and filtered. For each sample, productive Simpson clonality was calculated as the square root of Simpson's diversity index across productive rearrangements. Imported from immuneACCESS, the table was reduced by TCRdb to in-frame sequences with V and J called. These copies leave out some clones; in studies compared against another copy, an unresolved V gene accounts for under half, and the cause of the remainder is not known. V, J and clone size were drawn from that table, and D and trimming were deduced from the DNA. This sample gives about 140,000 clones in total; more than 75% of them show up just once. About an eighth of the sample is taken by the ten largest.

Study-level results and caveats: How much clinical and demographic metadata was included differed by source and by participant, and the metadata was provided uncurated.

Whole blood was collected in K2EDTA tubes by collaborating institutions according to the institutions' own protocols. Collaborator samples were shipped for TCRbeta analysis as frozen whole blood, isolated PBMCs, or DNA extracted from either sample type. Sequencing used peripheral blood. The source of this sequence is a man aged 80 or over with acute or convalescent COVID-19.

Read as DNA, the sequence is TGTGCTAGTGGTCTTACAGTGAACACTGAAGCTTTCTTT. It is translated as CASGLTVNTEAFF. The chain employs TRBV12-5 and TRBJ1-1, with no D gene named confidently. The CDR3 holds 13 amino acids from the cysteine to the phenylalanine. The retained sequence is limited to the CDR3, 39 bases, with the frame set at the first base. The V end loses 5 bases and the J end loses 0 bases, and a stretch of 7 bases separates them. Sequences LGHNT (CDR1) and FRNRAP (CDR2) are obtained from the germline V gene.